This T cell receptor beta chain comes out of a study of PD-L1 blockade in urothelial cancer. Overall study: About 85% of the roughly 30 patients comprised males who had bladder-origin urothelial cancer. Peripheral blood specimens exhibited a median yield of around 150,000 T cells.

Time point reported: pretreatment peripheral blood. This CDR3 comprises 19 residues. J was trimmed by 7 bases and V by 5 bases; bases with no gene match: 16. The germline gives CDR1 SGHAT, CDR2 FQNNGV. The investigators introduced synthetic TCR analog templates into each PCR as spikes. Clones were read by immunoSEQ multiplex PCR, and TCRdb kept only the in-frame ones, dropping some. The table includes about 47,000 clones, more than 70% detected once. The material sequenced was PBMCs, taken around atezolizumab (anti-PD-L1) treatment. This TCR was sampled from a man in his fifties or sixties with urothelial cancer. The chain carries TRBV11-2 and TRBJ1-6, with 11 bases identical to TRBD1. CDR3 in DNA: TGTGCCAGCAGCCAAAGGACAGGGGGCGCGGGGTTTGGGAATTCACCCCTCCACTTT. Its protein is CASSQRTGGAGFGNSPLHF.